This T cell receptor (beta chain) was found in a study of blood T cell repertoires in COVID-19. Study background: Researchers got acute and convalescent COVID-19 samples from the United States, Italy and Spain.

Germline V gene lookup returns CDR1 PRHDT and CDR2 FYEKMQ (reference sequence). The CDR3 has 15 residues. Trimming at V came to 3 bases and at J to 4 bases, leaving 5 bases not matched to a gene. Seattle cases were enrolled at active infection and followed longitudinally. The assay was immunoSEQ multiplex PCR, and TCRdb's table has in-frame clones only and misses some. The data show 140,000 to 150,000 clones, with over 75% seen just once and about an eighth held by the top ten. The TCR comes from a man younger than 30 with COVID-19, enrolled during active disease. The sample comprised peripheral blood. This chain links TRBV13 with TRBJ1-3; TRBD1 agrees at 8 bases. CDR3 in DNA: TGTGCCAGCAGCTTCTGGCAGGGGGCGGGAAACACCATATATTTT. The encoded protein is CASSFWQGAGNTIYF.